This paragraph covers one T cell receptor (beta chain) sequence. The sample originates from a study of T-cell memory formation after mild COVID-19. TCRdb reprocessed the 5' RACE reads via MiXCR and lists one record per CDR3 protein. The table has hundreds of thousands of distinct CDR3 sequences, approximately 15% seen once. The sample comprised PBMCs or a T cell subset sorted from them (not recorded which). The clonotype comes from an adult woman who had mild COVID-19 (a few samples of this study predate the infection). Cell type and time point are not known.

This CDR3 reads CASSRQGVVTGELFF. CDR3 coding DNA: TGTGCCAGCAGCCGACAGGGCGTCGTCACCGGGGAGCTGTTTTTT. The chain has TRBV6-5 and TRBJ2-2, with 7 bases lining up with TRBD1. V was pared by 6 bases and J by 4 bases, with 8 bases of the junction left unmatched. This CDR3 spans 15 amino acids. CDR1 and CDR2 (germline): MNHEY, SVGAGI.